The entry that follows covers one T cell receptor beta chain sequence. This clone's antigen is unknown. Per-base quality was not reported, and no clone a single base away is much larger than it. This entry is derived from a study of OX40 agonist ivuxolimab in advanced cancers. Background for the entire study: The costimulatory receptor OX40 (CD134) was targeted by ivuxolimab, a fully human IgG2 agonistic monoclonal antibody. Partial responses occurred in three dose-escalation patients: two with cutaneous melanoma and one with hepatocellular carcinoma. Intravenous ivuxolimab was administered to patients every 2 weeks at six dose levels: 0.01, 0.1, 0.3, 1.5, 3 and 10 mg/kg. Among the approximately 54 dose-escalation patients, around 19 had hepatocellular carcinoma, approximately 15 melanoma, 9 renal cell carcinoma and 9 head and neck cancer. The point of sequencing TCRbeta in the periphery was to test whether ivuxolimab changed TCR sequence diversity and drove clonal T-cell expansion. A male proportion of around 81% and a mean age of approximately 55 years, ranging from 23 to 79, were recorded for the dose-escalation cohort. Patients were allowed to have had prior anti-PD-1, anti-PD-L1 or anti-CTLA-4 therapy, and approximately 40% of the dose-escalation patients had been treated with checkpoint inhibitors. The paper covers the monotherapy dose-escalation part of the phase I ivuxolimab trial, which included N of about 50 patients.

Patients with a history of autoimmune disease or receiving systemic immunosuppression were excluded from the trial. Peripheral blood for TCR sequencing was collected from all dose cohorts at baseline, on cycle 4 day 1, and on cycle 7 day 1. Samples came from an open-label, multicenter, first-in-human phase I dose-escalation trial of ivuxolimab. The trial enrolled adults with locally advanced or metastatic head and neck squamous cell, hepatocellular, melanoma or renal cell carcinoma. Before TCR sequencing, CD4+ and CD8+ T cells were separately sorted from peripheral blood. CDR1 and CDR2 (SGDLS, YYNGEE) derive from the germline V gene. The CDR3 runs 17 residues from the cysteine to the phenylalanine. The sequence is cut down to CDR3 DNA, 51 bases in frame from base 1. Germline trimming: 0 bases from V, 4 bases from J; junction bases outside gene matches: 9. To sequence the TCRbeta CDR3 region, genomic DNA was isolated from the sorted cells. TCRbeta CDR3 regions were sequenced using the immunoSEQ Assay. In TCRdb, the immuneACCESS table is reduced to in-frame sequences with V and J assigned. These tables do not hold every clone; where another copy was compared, an unresolved V gene accounts for under half, and the others remain unexplained. The sample records about 150,000 clones, approximately 90% of which are singletons. About 1% of the sample rests with the top ten.

The investigation overall reported the following: After ivuxolimab, CD8+ T cells had more expanded clones than CD4+ T cells on average. In partial responders in the 0.1-3.0 mg/kg groups, normalized peripheral clonal expansion was found to be among the lowest, especially among CD8+ T cells. Low levels of normalized T-cell clonal expansion were also seen in some patients who did not respond. The antigen specificity of the peripheral T cells that underwent clonal expansion was not determined. Clonal expansion of both CD4+ and CD8+ blood T cells was observed from baseline to week 6 at doses 0.1 to 3.0 mg/kg.

This TCR was recovered from an adult with an advanced solid tumor such as melanoma, head and neck, liver or kidney cancer. The rearranged chain carries TRBV9 and TRBJ2-3; 9 junctional bases match TRBD1. Sequences were derived from CD4+ or CD8+ T cells sorted from blood, sampled in a trial of the OX40 agonist ivuxolimab. The sequenced DNA is TGTGCCAGCAGCGTAGATGGGGGACAGGGTTTCGCAGATACGCAGTATTTT. Its protein product is CASSVDGGQGFADTQYF.